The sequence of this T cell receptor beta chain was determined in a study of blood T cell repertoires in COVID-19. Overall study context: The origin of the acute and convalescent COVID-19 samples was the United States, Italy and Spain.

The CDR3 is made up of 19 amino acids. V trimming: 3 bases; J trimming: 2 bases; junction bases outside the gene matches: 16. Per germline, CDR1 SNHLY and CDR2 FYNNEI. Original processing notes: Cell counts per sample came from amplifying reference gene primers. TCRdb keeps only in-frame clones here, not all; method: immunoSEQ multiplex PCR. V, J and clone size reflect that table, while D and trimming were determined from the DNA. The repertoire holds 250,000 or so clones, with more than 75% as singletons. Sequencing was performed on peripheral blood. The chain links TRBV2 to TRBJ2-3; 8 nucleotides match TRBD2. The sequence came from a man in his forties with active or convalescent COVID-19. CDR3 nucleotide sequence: TGTGCCAGCAGTGATCCCGAGTCGGGGGGGCAGTTCTACACAGATACGCAGTATTTT. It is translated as CASSDPESGGQFYTDTQYF.